Below, 4 T cell receptor beta chains from the same sample are listed, as sequenced in a study of cytomegalovirus exposure and HLA in healthy donors. Primers included in the PCR were 60 Vbeta and 13 Jbeta primers. TCRdb's table, derived via immunoSEQ multiplex PCR, lists solely in-frame clones and lacks some. The sample consists of more than 100,000 clones, roughly 79% of them appearing once. The specimen sequenced was PBMCs. All receptors come from a woman under 30 in good health and CMV-seronegative.

The V call is TRBV5-1, the J call TRBJ1-1, with a tentative D call TRBD1 (6 bases). Per germline, CDR1 SGHRS and CDR2 YFSETQ. The CDR3 contains 14 residues. Trimming pared 8 bases from V and 1 base from J, leaving 15 bases between. CDR3 nucleotide sequence: TGCGCCAGTTACTCCGGGACAACGAACACTGAAGCTTTCTTT. Its translation is CASYSGTTNTEAFF.

This clone appeared a single time. The CDR3 sequence: CASSTVERSSYNEQFF. The CDR3 coding sequence is TGTGCCAGCAGTACCGTCGAGCGGAGCTCCTACAATGAGCAGTTCTTC. This sequence joins TRBV6-6 and TRBJ2-1; tentative D call: TRBD2 (5 bases). V was cut by 5 bases and J by 0 bases, with 14 bases left in between. This CDR3 contains 16 residues. Germline V gene sequence: CDR1 MNHNY, CDR2 SVGAGI (reference sequence).

This rearrangement joins TRBV27 to TRBJ1-1; the D gene is possibly TRBD1 (5 bases). The V and J ends lost 3 bases and 4 bases respectively, with 18 bases between them. The CDR3 spans 16 residues. Per the germline V gene, CDR1 is MNHEY and CDR2 is SMNVEV (reference sequence). DNA of the CDR3: TGTGCCAGCAGTTTGGGCAGGGTAGGTGTAGGCACTGAAGCTTTCTTT. Translating gives CASSLGRVGVGTEAFF.

This clone was counted a few times. The rearrangement joins TRBV7-5 to TRBJ2-1; no DNA check was done on the table's D call, TRBD1. TRBV7-5 is annotated as a pseudogene. This CDR3 spans 12 amino acids. In DNA, the CDR3 is TGTGTCAGAAGTTATCACAGCAATGAGCAGTTCTTC. Residues: CVRSYHSNEQFF.